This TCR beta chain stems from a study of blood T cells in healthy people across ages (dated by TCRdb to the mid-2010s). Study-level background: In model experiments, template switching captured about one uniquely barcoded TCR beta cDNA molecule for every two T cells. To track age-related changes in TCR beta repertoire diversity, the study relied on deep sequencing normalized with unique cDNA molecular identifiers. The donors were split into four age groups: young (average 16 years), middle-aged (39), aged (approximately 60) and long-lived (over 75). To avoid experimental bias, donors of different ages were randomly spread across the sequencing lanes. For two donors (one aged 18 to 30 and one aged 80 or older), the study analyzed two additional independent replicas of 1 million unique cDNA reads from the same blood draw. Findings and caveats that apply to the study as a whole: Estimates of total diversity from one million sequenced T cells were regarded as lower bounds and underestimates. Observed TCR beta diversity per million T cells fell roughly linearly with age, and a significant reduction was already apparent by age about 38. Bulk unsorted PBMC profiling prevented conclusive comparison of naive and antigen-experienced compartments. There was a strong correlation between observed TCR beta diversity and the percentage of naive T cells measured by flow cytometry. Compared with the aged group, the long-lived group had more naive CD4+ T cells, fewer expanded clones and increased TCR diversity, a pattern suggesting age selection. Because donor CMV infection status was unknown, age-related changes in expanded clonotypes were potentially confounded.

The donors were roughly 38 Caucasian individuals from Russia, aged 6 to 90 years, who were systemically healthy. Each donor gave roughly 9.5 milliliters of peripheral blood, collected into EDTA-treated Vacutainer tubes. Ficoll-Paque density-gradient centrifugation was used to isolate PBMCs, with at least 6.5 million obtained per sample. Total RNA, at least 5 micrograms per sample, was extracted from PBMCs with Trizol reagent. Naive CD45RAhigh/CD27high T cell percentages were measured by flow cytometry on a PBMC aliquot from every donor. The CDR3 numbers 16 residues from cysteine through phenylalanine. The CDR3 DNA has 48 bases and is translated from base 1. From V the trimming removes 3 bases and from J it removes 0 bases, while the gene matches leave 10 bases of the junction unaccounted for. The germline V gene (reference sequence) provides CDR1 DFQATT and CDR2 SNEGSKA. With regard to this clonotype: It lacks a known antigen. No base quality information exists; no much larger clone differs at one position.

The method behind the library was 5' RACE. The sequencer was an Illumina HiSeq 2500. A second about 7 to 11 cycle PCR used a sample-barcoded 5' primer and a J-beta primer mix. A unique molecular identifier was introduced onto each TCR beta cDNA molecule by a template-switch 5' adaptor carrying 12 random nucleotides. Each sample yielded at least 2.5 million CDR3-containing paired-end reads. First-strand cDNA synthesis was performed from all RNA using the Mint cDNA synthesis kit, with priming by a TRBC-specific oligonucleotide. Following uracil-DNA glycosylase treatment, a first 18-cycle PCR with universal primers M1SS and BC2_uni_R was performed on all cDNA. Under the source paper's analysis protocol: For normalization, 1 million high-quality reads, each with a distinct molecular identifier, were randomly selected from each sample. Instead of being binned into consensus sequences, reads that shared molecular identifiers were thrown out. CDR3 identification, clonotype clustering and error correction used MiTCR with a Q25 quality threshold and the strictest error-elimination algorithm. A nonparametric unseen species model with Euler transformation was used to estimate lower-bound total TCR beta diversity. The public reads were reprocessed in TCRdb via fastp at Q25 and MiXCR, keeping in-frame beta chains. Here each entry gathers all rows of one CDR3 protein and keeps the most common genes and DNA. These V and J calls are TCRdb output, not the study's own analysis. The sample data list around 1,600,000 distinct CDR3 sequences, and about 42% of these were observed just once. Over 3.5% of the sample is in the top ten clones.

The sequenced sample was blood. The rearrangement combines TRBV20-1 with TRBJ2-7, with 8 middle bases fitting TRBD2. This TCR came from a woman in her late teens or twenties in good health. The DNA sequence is TGCAGTGCTAGCGGCGAAAGCGGGGGACACTCCTACGAGCAGTACTTC. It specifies CSASGESGGHSYEQYF.